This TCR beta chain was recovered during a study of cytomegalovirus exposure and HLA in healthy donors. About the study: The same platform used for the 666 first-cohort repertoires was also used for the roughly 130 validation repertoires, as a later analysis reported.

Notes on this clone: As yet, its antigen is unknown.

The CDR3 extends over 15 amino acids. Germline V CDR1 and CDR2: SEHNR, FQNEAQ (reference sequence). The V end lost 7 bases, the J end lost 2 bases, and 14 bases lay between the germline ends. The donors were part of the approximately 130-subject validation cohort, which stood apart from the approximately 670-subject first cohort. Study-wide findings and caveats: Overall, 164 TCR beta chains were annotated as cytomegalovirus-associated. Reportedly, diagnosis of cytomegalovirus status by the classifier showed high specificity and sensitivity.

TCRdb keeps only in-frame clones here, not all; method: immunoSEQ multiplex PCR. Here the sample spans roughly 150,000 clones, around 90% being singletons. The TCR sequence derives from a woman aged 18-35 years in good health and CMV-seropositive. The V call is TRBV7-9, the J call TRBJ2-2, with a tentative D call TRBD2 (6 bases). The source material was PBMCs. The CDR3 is CASTPAGTNTGELFF. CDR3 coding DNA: TGTGCCAGCACCCCAGCGGGTACTAACACCGGGGAGCTGTTTTTT.